This TCR beta chain was profiled in a study of blood T cell repertoires in COVID-19. The CDR3 totals 15 residues. Germline-derived CDR1 and CDR2 are MNHEY and SVGAGI. The J segment lost 9 bases and the V segment lost 7 bases, leaving 9 bases of the junction unmatched. Sequencing was performed with immunoSEQ multiplex PCR; in TCRdb, only in-frame clones are kept and a portion is missing. The data contain 170,000 or so clones, 70% to 90% of them singletons. The chain has TRBV6-5 and TRBJ2-1; 13 bases line up with TRBD2. The TCR was taken from a man aged 18 to 29 who had recovered from COVID-19. Sequencing was performed on peripheral blood. The CDR3 loop is CASTQGLAGVSEQFF. For the CDR3, the DNA is TGTGCCAGCACTCAAGGACTAGCGGGAGTTAGTGAGCAGTTCTTC.